The T cell receptor beta chain described here comes from a study of early T cells in non-severe SARS-CoV-2 infection. Overall study: Whole-blood bulk RNA, unsorted, was sequenced, and chains were unpaired.

Whole-study findings and limits: VDJdb matching skewed toward anti-spike CD8 responses, missing private and CD4 specificities.

The germline V gene has CDR1 SGHAT and CDR2 FQNNGV. The CDR3 covers 14 residues. V shed 2 bases, J shed 8 bases, and the junction held 4 bases outside the gene matches. Individual cDNA molecules were tagged with unique molecular identifiers. From the 5' RACE reads, TCRdb called clonotypes with MiXCR, one entry per CDR3 protein. Among about 88,000 distinct CDR3 sequences listed, under 15% were seen once. This clonotype was seen only a few times. Antigen specificity is unknown. The chain joins TRBV11-2 to TRBJ2-1; TRBD2 matches 9 bases. The clonotype comes from an adult who was a healthcare worker with PCR-confirmed SARS-CoV-2 infection or an uninfected control (not recorded which). The sequenced sample was whole blood. The CDR3 sequence is CASSLSGRIDEQFF. In nucleotides, the CDR3 is TGTGCCAGCAGCTTAAGCGGGAGGATCGATGAGCAGTTCTTC.